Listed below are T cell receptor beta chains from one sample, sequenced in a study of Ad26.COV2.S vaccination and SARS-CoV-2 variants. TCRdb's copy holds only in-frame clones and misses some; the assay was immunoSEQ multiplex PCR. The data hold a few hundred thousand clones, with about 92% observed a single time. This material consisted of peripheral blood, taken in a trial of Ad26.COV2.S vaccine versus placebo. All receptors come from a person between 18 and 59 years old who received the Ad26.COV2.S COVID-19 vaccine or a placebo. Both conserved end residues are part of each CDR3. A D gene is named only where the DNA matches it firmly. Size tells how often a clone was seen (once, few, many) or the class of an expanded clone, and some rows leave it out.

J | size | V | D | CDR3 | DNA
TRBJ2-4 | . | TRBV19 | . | CASSWGTGQYF | TGTGCCAGTAGTTGGGGGACCGGTCAGTACTTC
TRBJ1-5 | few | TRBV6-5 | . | CASSYIWTAGNQPQHF | TGTGCCAGCAGTTACATTTGGACAGCGGGCAATCAGCCCCAGCATTTT
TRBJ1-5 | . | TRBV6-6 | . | CARITPNQPQHF | TGTGCCAGGATTACCCCCAATCAGCCCCAGCATTTT
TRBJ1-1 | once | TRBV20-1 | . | CSASGGLGNTEAFF | TGCAGTGCTAGTGGGGGGCTCGGGAACACTGAAGCTTTCTTT
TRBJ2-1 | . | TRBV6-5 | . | CATGWGVSGNEQFF | TGTGCCACCGGCTGGGGGGTAAGCGGGAATGAGCAGTTCTTC
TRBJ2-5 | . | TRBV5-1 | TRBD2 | CASSAGTSGGALRGTQYF | TGCGCCAGCAGCGCGGGGACTAGCGGGGGGGCCCTTAGAGGGACCCAGTACTTC
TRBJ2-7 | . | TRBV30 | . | CASGVGQGGLKGQYF | TGTGCCTCTGGAGTAGGGCAGGGGGGACTTAAGGGGCAGTACTTC
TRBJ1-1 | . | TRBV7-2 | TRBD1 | CASSSGQGNTEAFF | TGTGCCAGCAGCTCGGGACAGGGGAACACTGAAGCTTTCTTT
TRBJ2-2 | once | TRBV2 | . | CASRVSRTGELFF | TGTGCCAGCAGGGTCAGCCGGACCGGGGAGCTGTTTTTT
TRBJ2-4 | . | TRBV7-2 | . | CASSAVAETKNIQYF | TGTGCCAGCAGCGCCGTCGCGGAGACCAAAAACATTCAGTACTTC
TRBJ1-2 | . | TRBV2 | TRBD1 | CASSEGQGIVLLGYTF | TGTGCCAGCAGTGAAGGACAGGGAATCGTTTTGCTTGGCTACACCTTC
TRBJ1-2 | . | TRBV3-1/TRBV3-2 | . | CASSQGWGAAAVLVSYTF | TGTGCCAGCAGCCAAGGTTGGGGGGCAGCCGCGGTTTTAGTAAGCTACACCTTC
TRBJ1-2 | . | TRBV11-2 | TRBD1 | CASSPTGANYGYTF | TGTGCCAGCAGCCCCACAGGGGCGAACTATGGCTACACCTTC
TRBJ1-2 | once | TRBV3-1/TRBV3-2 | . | CASSGVQFQYGYTF | TGTGCCAGCAGCGGGGTGCAGTTTCAATATGGCTACACCTTC
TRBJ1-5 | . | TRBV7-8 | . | CASSQSNSNQPQHF | TGTGCCAGCAGCCAGAGTAATAGCAATCAGCCCCAGCATTTT
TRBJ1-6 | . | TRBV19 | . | CASTWGGQYSPLHF | TGTGCCAGTACCTGGGGGGGCCAGTATTCACCCCTCCACTTT
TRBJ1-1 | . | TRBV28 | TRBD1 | CASRLGTGGWYTEAFF | TGTGCCAGCAGACTCGGGACAGGGGGCTGGTACACTGAAGCTTTCTTT
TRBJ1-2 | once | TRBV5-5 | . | CASSLPPEGYGYTF | TGTGCCAGCAGCTTACCCCCGGAAGGCTATGGCTACACCTTC
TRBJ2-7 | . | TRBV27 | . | CASSLLGHYEQYF | TGTGCCAGCAGTTTATTGGGCCACTACGAGCAGTACTTC
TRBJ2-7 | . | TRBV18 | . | CASSQLRQGGYYEQYF | TGTGCCAGCTCCCAGCTGAGACAGGGAGGTTACTACGAGCAGTACTTC
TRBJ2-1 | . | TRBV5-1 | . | CASSAIDPADDNEQFF | TGCGCCAGCAGCGCCATCGATCCCGCTGATGACAATGAGCAGTTCTTC
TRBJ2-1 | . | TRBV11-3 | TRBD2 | CASSPLAGGHEQFF | TGTGCCAGCAGTCCCCTAGCGGGGGGGCATGAGCAGTTCTTC
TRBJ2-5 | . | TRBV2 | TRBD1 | CASSEGGQGVETQYF | TGTGCCAGCAGTGAAGGGGGACAGGGGGTTGAGACCCAGTACTTC
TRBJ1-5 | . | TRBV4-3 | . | CASSQDIRYQPQHF | TGCGCCAGCAGCCAAGATATCCGGTATCAGCCCCAGCATTTT
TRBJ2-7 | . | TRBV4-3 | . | CASSPGQGMYEQYF | TGCGCCAGCAGCCCGGGACAAGGGATGTACGAGCAGTACTTC
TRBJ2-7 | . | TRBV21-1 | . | CASSKGKLQGYEQYF | TGTGCCAGCAGCAAAGGAAAACTACAGGGGTACGAGCAGTACTTC
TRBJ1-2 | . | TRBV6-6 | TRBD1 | CASSYRDRAGGYTF | TGTGCCAGCAGTTACCGGGACAGGGCGGGGGGCTACACCTTC
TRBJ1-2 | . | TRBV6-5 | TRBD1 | CATSTGGPYGYTF | TGTGCCACTAGTACAGGGGGCCCTTATGGCTACACCTTC
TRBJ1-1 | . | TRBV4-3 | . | CASRETGPPVEAAFF | TGCGCCAGCAGAGAGACAGGTCCTCCGGTGGAGGCAGCTTTCTTT
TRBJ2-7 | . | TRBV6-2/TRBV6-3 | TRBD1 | CASSWALGQGEYEQYF | TGTGCCAGCAGTTGGGCTTTGGGACAGGGGGAATACGAGCAGTACTTC
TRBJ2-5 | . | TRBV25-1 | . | CASREYQETQYF | TGTGCCAGCAGGGAGTACCAAGAGACCCAGTACTTC
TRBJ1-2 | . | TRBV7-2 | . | CASSLEGNYGYTF | TGTGCCAGCAGCTTAGAGGGGAACTATGGCTACACCTTC
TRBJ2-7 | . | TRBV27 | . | CASSFTPNVGTEQYF | TGTGCCAGCAGTTTTACCCCTAACGTAGGGACCGAGCAGTACTTC
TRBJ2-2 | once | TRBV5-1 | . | CASREAGVNTGELFF | TGCGCCAGCAGGGAGGCAGGGGTGAACACCGGGGAGCTGTTTTTT
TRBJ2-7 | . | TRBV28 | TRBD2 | CASSPPGGYEQYF | TGTGCCAGCAGTCCCCCGGGGGGCTACGAGCAGTACTTC
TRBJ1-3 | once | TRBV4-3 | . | CASSQVSGFGNTIYF | TGCGCCAGCAGCCAAGTGTCGGGGTTCGGAAACACCATATATTTT
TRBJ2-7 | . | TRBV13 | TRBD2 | CASTSRLAAFYEQYF | TGTGCCAGCACCTCAAGGCTAGCGGCCTTCTACGAGCAGTACTTC
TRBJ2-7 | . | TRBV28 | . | CASSQTGFEQYF | TGTGCCAGCAGTCAAACAGGATTCGAGCAGTACTTC
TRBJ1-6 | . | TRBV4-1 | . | CASSQEGAGNSPLHF | TGCGCCAGCAGCCAAGAGGGGGCTGGTAATTCACCCCTCCACTTT
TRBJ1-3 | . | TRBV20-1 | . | CSATDRNSGNTIYF | TGCAGTGCTACTGACAGGAACTCTGGAAACACCATATATTTT
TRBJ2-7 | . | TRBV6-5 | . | CASSPQGSYYEQYF | TGTGCCAGCAGTCCACAGGGTAGTTACTACGAGCAGTACTTC
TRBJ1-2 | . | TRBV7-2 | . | CASSLGGTYGYTF | TGTGCCAGCAGCTTAGGGGGCACCTATGGCTACACCTTC
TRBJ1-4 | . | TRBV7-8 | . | CASSLGGARGEKLFF | TGTGCCAGCAGCTTAGGAGGGGCCAGGGGTGAAAAACTGTTTTTT
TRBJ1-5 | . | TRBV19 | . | CASITAPGDSNQPQHF | TGTGCCAGTATAACGGCCCCAGGTGATAGCAATCAGCCCCAGCATTTT
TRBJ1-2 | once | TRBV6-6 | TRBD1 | CASSPTGGRTLFYGYTF | TGTGCCAGCAGTCCGACAGGGGGCAGGACTTTGTTCTATGGCTACACCTTC
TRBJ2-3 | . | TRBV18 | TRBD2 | CASSPRITSGGNTDTQYF | TGTGCCAGCTCACCACGTATAACTAGCGGGGGGAACACAGATACGCAGTATTTT
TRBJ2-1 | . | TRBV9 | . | CASTEGSSPLYNEQFF | TGTGCCAGCACCGAAGGATCTAGCCCACTATACAATGAGCAGTTCTTC
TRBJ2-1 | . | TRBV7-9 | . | CASSPFSGPSGNEQFF | TGTGCCAGCAGTCCTTTTAGCGGCCCCTCGGGGAATGAGCAGTTCTTC
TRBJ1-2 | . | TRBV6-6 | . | CASSSGGSYYGYTF | TGTGCCAGCAGCTCGGGGGGTAGCTACTATGGCTACACCTTC
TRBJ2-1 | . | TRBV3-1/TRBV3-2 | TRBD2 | CASSKGLAGVTTGEQFF | TGTGCCAGCAGTAAAGGGTTAGCGGGGGTCACCACAGGTGAGCAGTTCTTC
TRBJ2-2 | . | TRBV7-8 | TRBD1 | CASSLRDRNSNTGELFF | TGTGCCAGCAGCTTAAGGGACAGAAATTCGAACACCGGGGAGCTGTTTTTT
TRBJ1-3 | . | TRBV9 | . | CASSATGEGNTIYF | TGTGCCAGCAGCGCGACAGGCGAAGGAAACACCATATATTTT
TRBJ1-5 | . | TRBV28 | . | CASNGESSNQPQHF | TGTGCCAGTAATGGGGAGTCTAGCAATCAGCCCCAGCATTTT
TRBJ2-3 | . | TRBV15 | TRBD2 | CATSRGAGVGADTQYF | TGTGCCACCAGCAGAGGGGCGGGGGTCGGGGCAGATACGCAGTATTTT
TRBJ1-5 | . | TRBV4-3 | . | CASSQDRGSNQPQHF | TGCGCCAGCAGCCAAGATCGGGGCAGCAATCAGCCCCAGCATTTT
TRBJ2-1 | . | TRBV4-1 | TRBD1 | CASSQSSGTVNNEQFF | TGCGCCAGCAGCCAAAGTTCCGGGACAGTAAACAATGAGCAGTTCTTC
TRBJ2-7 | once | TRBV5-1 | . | CASSSSGEQYF | TGCGCCAGCAGTTCCTCGGGGGAGCAGTACTTC
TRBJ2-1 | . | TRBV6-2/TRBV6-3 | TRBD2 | CASSYYRGGVLYNEQFF | TGTGCCAGCAGTTACTATCGGGGGGGCGTTCTCTACAATGAGCAGTTCTTC
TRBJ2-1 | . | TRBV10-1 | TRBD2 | CASSETSGGGEQFF | TGCGCCAGCAGTGAGACTAGCGGGGGAGGTGAGCAGTTCTTC